These T cell receptor beta chains were read from a single sample in a study of blood T cell repertoires in COVID-19. The method was immunoSEQ multiplex PCR; TCRdb's version includes in-frame clones alone and lacks a portion of them. The sample lists approximately 330,000 clones, approximately 90% occurring once. Material: peripheral blood. The receptors stem from a woman in her 50s with active or convalescent COVID-19. CDR3s include the opening cysteine and the closing phenylalanine or tryptophan. D genes are given only for firm matches. A row's size may be missing; if present it is once, few, many or a size class.

clone_size,v_call,d_call,j_call,cdr3_nt,cdr3_aa
.,TRBV5-4,.,TRBJ2-5,TGTGCCAGCAGCTCTGGACAGCACCAAGAGACCCAGTACTTC,CASSSGQHQETQYF
few,TRBV11-1,TRBD1,TRBJ1-2,TGTGCCAGCAGCCGGGACAGAAACTATGGCTACACCTTC,CASSRDRNYGYTF
.,TRBV7-3,TRBD1,TRBJ1-1,TGTGCCAGCAGCTTAGCCGGGACAGGGAACACTGAAGCTTTCTTT,CASSLAGTGNTEAFF
.,TRBV30,.,TRBJ1-6,TGTGCCTGGAGTGACCAAGGGAACGGGGGTCGGTACCTCCACTTT,CAWSDQGNGGRYLHF
.,TRBV5-5,TRBD1,TRBJ1-2,TGTGCCAGCAGCCCGGACAGGTATATTGGCTACACCTTC,CASSPDRYIGYTF
.,TRBV30,.,TRBJ2-7,TGTGCCACGTCCCAGGTCAGGGGTAGATACGAGCAGTACTTC,CATSQVRGRYEQYF
.,TRBV19,.,TRBJ1-2,TGTGCCAGCGGAGGCTGGGATTTGGACTATGGCTACACCTTC,CASGGWDLDYGYTF
.,TRBV29-1,TRBD1,TRBJ1-1,TGCAGCGTTGTACCGGGACAGAAAGGGAGTATCACTGAAGCTTTCTTT,CSVVPGQKGSITEAFF
.,TRBV7-3,TRBD1,TRBJ2-3,TGTGCCAGCAGCTTAATGGGGACAGGGATTGGAGATACGCAGTATTTT,CASSLMGTGIGDTQYF
.,TRBV7-6,.,TRBJ2-1,TGTGCCAGCAGCTTAGACAGATATGAGCAGTTCTTC,CASSLDRYEQFF
.,TRBV6-5,.,TRBJ2-2,TGTGCCAGCAGTTACGAGAGTACCGGGGAGCTGTTTTTT,CASSYESTGELFF
once,TRBV5-5,TRBD1,TRBJ1-5,TGTGCCAGCAGCTTAGGGACAGGGGGTAGGAGTCAGCCCCAGCATTTT,CASSLGTGGRSQPQHF
.,TRBV7-3,TRBD1,TRBJ2-5,TGTGCCAGCAGCGCGACAGGGGGCCAAGAGACCCAGTACTTC,CASSATGGQETQYF
.,TRBV6-1,.,TRBJ2-7,TGTGCCAGCAGTGAATTACTTCGACAGGCTAGGGAGTACTTC,CASSELLRQAREYF
.,TRBV11-3,TRBD1,TRBJ2-2,TGTGCCAGCAGCACCGCCGGGACAGTCGACACCGGGGAGCTGTTTTTT,CASSTAGTVDTGELFF
few,TRBV6-5,.,TRBJ2-5,TGTGCCAGCAGCCAGCCACAGGGAATCCAGTACTTC,CASSQPQGIQYF
.,TRBV4-1,.,TRBJ1-3,TGCGCCAGCAGCCAACCAGGGGATGGAAACACCATATATTTT,CASSQPGDGNTIYF
.,TRBV2,.,TRBJ1-5,TGTGCCAGCAGTGGAGAGTTAGGGTTAGGGGAACAGCCCCAGCATTTT,CASSGELGLGEQPQHF
.,TRBV18,.,TRBJ2-7,TGTGCCAGCTCACTATGGAGGGGTTTCTACGAGCAGTACTTC,CASSLWRGFYEQYF
.,TRBV11-2,.,TRBJ2-7,TGTGCCAGCAGCCCTACCGGACACCCTGCCTACGAGCAGTACTTC,CASSPTGHPAYEQYF
few,TRBV5-1,.,TRBJ2-7,TGCGCCAGTTCCCAAACAGGGTACTCCTACGAGCAGTACTTC,CASSQTGYSYEQYF
.,TRBV7-8,.,TRBJ2-7,TGTGCCAGCAGCTTAGGACTAGTTGGAGCGTTCTACGAGCAGTACTTC,CASSLGLVGAFYEQYF
.,TRBV5-1,TRBD2,TRBJ2-1,TGCGCCAGCAGCTCTGGACTAGCGGGAGATAGTGAGCAGTTCTTC,CASSSGLAGDSEQFF
.,TRBV30,TRBD1,TRBJ1-1,TGTGCCTGGAGCACGGGACAGCGGACTGAAGCTTTCTTT,CAWSTGQRTEAFF
.,TRBV6-5,.,TRBJ1-3,TGTGCCAGCAGTTACCCCCTAGAAACTGGAAACACCATATATTTT,CASSYPLETGNTIYF
.,TRBV18,TRBD2,TRBJ2-2,TGTGCCAGCTCACGACAGCAGCGGGGGAACACCGGGGAGCTGTTTTTT,CASSRQQRGNTGELFF
.,TRBV30,.,TRBJ2-7,TGTGCCTGCTACAAGGACAGCTCCTACGAGCAGTACTTC,CACYKDSSYEQYF
once,TRBV27,.,TRBJ2-6,TGTGCCAGCAGTTTATCTCAGGGGTCTGGGGCCAACGTCCTGACTTTC,CASSLSQGSGANVLTF
.,TRBV6-5,.,TRBJ2-1,TGTGCCAGCAGTTACTCGAGGCTAAACAATGAGCAGTTCTTC,CASSYSRLNNEQFF
.,TRBV6-5,.,TRBJ1-2,TGTGCCAGCAGTTACTCGAGGGACTATGGCTACACCTTC,CASSYSRDYGYTF
once,TRBV5-6,TRBD1,TRBJ2-2,TGTGCCAGCAGCCGGGACAGAAGCAGCGGGGAGCTGTTTTTT,CASSRDRSSGELFF
few,TRBV5-1,TRBD2,TRBJ2-2,TGCGCCAGCAGAGGGACTAGCGGGCAGAGTGGCGGGGAGCTGTTTTTT,CASRGTSGQSGGELFF
.,TRBV28,.,TRBJ1-5,TGTGCCAGCAGTCCCCCAAATACTAGGACAGCCAATCAGCCCCAGCATTTT,CASSPPNTRTANQPQHF
.,TRBV4-3,.,TRBJ2-3,TGCGCCAGCAGCCAAGATTCCGTGTCCGATACGCAGTATTTT,CASSQDSVSDTQYF
once,TRBV2,.,TRBJ2-1,TGTGCCAGCAGCCTTCTGGACAACTCCTACAATGAGCAGTTCTTC,CASSLLDNSYNEQFF
.,TRBV7-9,.,TRBJ1-2,TGTGCCAGCAGCTTAGTGAAGGGAGCTAACTATGGCTACACCTTC,CASSLVKGANYGYTF
.,TRBV27,.,TRBJ1-5,TGTGCCAGCAGCTTGGGGCAGGGCAATCAGCCCCAGCATTTT,CASSLGQGNQPQHF
.,TRBV27,.,TRBJ2-1,TGTGCCAGCAGTTTATCTCTTAGCGGAGATTTAGAGTTCTTC,CASSLSLSGDLEFF
.,TRBV15,TRBD2,TRBJ2-6,TGTGCCACCAGCAGAGGGGCAGCGGGGGGCTCTGGGGCCAACGTCCTGACTTTC,CATSRGAAGGSGANVLTF
few,TRBV29-1,TRBD1,TRBJ1-2,TGCAGCGCCCTGGACAGGTTTGGTGGCTACACCTTC,CSALDRFGGYTF